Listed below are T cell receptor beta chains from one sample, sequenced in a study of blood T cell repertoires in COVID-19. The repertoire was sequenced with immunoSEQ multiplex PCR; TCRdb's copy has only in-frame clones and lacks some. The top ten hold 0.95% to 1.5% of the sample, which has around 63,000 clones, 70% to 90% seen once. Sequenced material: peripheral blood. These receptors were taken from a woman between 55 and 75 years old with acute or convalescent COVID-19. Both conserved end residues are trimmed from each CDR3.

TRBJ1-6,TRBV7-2,ASSPGGRGNSPLH
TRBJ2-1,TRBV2,ASSESGQEMSSYNEQF
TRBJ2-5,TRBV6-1,ASSEPGAPGHEETQY
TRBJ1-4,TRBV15,ATSPPGQLNEKLF
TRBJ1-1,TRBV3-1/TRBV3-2,ASTKQGAGTEAF
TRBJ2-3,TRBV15,ATSRDLRLAEGTDTQY
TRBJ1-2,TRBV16,ASSRRQDNYGYT
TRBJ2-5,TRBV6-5,ASSYSIAARETQY
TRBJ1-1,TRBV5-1,ASSDSGVEDTEAF
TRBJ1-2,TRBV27,ASSLDSTYGYT
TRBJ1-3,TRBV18,ASSPVTGASGNTIY
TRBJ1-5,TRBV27,ASSFSRDGQPQH
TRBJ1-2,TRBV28,ASSLWTAYT
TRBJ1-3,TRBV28,ASEEGGGPGNTIY
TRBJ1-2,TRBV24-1,ATSGGGGYT
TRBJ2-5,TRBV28,ASSTIPSPRGAQETQY
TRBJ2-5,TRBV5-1,ASSLDGRREETQY
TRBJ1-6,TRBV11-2,ASSARQGARSPLH
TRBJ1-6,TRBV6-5,ASKGALDHNSPLH
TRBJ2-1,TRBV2,ASRLAGRNNEQF
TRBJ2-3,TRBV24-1,ATSDLQGADTQY
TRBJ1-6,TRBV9,ASSDRGTSPLH
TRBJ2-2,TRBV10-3,AISGERTGSGTGELF
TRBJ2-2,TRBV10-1,ASSDGQEQTNTGELF
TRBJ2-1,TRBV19,ASSGAARGEQF
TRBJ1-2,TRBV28,ANRPQGNYGYT
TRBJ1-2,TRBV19,ASSDTGTGDYGYT
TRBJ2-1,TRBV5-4,ASRDYNEQF
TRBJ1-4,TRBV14,ASSRRQGATNEKLF
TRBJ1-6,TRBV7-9,ASSTGTGSNSPLH
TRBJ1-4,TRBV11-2,ASSPGTVSFEKLF
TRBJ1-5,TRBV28,ASSSLGGQPQH
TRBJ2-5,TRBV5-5,ASRSGGTSETQY
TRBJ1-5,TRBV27,ASRGGVSQPQH
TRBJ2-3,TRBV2,ASSLPFTGGDTQY
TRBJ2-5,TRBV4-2,ASSQDPPGQQETQY
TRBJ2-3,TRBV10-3,AISERGINWY
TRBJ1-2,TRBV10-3,AIREQGIYGYT
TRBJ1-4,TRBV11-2,ASSLAWRGKLF
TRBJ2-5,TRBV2,ASSEDGGRLETQY
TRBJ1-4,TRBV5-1,ASSPDYNEKLF
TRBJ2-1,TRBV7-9,ASSRDSHNEQF
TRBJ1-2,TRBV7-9,ASRTVQDGYT
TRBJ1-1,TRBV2,ASSPRTGNTEAF
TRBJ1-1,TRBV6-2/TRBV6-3,ASSQGQGMHTEAF
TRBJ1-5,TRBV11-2,ASSVGQGDYQPQH
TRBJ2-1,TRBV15,ATSRGTSGRVVEQF
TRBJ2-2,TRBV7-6,ASSLALGGPANTGELF
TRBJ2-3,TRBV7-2,ASSLDRWSTDTQY